Here is one T cell receptor beta chain with its context. Its target is not known. This entry belongs to a study of beta chain features in type 1 diabetes. Turning to the study itself: The study examined 107,917,701 sorted cells across all samples.

Study-wide results and limits: Because the template was cDNA, high-expressing cells might be over-represented. VDJ junctions sequenced from type 1 diabetes patients showed fewer insertions and more deletions.

Investigators reverse transcribed all isolated RNA, so they sequenced expressed TCRB transcripts. This table comes from immunoSEQ multiplex PCR, and its TCRdb copy is limited to in-frame clones, with some not included. The sample lists under 350,000 clones; about 8% were seen once. The TCR was taken from a woman under 30 in good health. Material for sequencing was central memory CD4+ T cells from blood.

In DNA form, the CDR3 reads TGTGCCAGCAGTCAGTGGCCGCGCGGGACAGATACGCAGTATTTT. It encodes CASSQWPRGTDTQYF. V and J are TRBV11-3 and TRBJ2-3; a possible D gene is TRBD2 (5 bases). The germline gives CDR1 SGHNT, CDR2 YENEEA. The CDR3 totals 15 residues. Trimming cost V 6 bases and J 3 bases, with 16 bases left between them.